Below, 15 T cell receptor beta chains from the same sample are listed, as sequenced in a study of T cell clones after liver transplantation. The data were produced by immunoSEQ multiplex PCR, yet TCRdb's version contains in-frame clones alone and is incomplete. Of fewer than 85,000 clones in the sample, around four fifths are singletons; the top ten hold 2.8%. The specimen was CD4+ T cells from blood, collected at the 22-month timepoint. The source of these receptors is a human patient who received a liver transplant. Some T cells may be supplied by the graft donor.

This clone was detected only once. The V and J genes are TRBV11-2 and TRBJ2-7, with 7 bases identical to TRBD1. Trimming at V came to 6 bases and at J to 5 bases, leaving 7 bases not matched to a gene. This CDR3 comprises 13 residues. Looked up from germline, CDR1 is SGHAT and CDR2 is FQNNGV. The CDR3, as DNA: TGTGCCAGCAGTCCAGACAGGGACGACGAGCAGTACTTC. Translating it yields CASSPDRDDEQYF.

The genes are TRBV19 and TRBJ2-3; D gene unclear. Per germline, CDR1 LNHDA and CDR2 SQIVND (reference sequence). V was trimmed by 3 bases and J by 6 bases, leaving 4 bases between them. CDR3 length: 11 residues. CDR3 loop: CASSISDTQYF. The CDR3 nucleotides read TGTGCCAGTAGTATTTCGGATACGCAGTATTTT.

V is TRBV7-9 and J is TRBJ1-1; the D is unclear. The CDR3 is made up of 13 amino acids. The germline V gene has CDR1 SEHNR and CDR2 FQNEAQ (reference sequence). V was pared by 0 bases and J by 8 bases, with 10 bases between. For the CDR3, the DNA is TGTGCCAGCAGCTTAGCCACGCCCCAGGAAGCTTTCTTT. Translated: CASSLATPQEAFF.

The CDR3 sequence: CSVAGQFQETQYF. The CDR3 DNA reads TGCAGCGTTGCTGGACAGTTCCAAGAGACCCAGTACTTC. The V gene is TRBV29-1, the J gene TRBJ2-5, with D possibly being TRBD1 (6 bases). Deletions cut 4 bases from V and 1 base from J, with 10 bases between. The CDR3 has 13 amino acids. CDR1 and CDR2 from the germline V gene are SQVTM and ANQGSEA.

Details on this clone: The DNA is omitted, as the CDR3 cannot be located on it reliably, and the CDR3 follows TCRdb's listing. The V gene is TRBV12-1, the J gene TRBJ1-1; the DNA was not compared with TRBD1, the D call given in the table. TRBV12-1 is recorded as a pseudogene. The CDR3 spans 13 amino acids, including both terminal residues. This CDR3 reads CASSRDWGTGAIF.

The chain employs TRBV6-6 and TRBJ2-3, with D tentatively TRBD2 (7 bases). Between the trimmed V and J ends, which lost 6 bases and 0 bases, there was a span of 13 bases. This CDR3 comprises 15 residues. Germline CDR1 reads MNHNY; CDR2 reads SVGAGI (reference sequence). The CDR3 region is CASRRGGGSTDTQYF. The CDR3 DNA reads TGTGCCAGCAGGCGAGGGGGGGGAAGCACAGATACGCAGTATTTT.

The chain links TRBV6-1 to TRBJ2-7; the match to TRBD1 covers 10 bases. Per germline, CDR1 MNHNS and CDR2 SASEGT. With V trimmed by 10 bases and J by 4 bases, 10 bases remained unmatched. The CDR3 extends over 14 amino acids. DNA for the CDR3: TGTGCCACCCTAGACAGGGGGCTTTCGTACGAGCAGTACTTC. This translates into CATLDRGLSYEQYF.

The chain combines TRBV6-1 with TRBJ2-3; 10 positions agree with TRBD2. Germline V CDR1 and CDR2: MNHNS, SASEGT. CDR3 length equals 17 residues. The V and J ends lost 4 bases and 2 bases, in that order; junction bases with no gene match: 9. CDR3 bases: TGTGCCAGCAGTGGACGTAGCGGGGGGCCTCTCACAGATACGCAGTATTTT. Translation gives CASSGRSGGPLTDTQYF.

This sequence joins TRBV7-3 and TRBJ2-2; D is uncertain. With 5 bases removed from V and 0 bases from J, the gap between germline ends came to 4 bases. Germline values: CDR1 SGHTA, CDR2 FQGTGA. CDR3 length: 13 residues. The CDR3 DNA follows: TGTGCCAGCAGCGCATCGAACACCGGGGAGCTGTTTTTT. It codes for CASSASNTGELFF.

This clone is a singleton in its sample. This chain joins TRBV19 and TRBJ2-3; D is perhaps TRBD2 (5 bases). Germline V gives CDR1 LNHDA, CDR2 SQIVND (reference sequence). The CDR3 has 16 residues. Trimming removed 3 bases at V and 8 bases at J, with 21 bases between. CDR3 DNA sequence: TGTGCCAGTAGTATTACCCGGGATCTGATCGTGGGTACGCAGTATTTT. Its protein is CASSITRDLIVGTQYF.

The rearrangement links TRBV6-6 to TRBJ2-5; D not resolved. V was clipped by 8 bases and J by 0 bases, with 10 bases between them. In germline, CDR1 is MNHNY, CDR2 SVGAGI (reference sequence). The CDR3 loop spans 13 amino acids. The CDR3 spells CASRKVYQETQYF. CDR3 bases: TGTGCCAGCCGGAAAGTGTACCAAGAGACCCAGTACTTC.

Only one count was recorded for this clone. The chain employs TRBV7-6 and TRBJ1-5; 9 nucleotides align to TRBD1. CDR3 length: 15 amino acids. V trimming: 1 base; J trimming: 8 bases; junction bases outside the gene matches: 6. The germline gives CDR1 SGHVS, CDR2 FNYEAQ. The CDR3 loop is CASSLEGTGREPQHF. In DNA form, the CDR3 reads TGTGCCAGCAGCTTAGAGGGGACAGGGCGTGAGCCCCAGCATTTT.

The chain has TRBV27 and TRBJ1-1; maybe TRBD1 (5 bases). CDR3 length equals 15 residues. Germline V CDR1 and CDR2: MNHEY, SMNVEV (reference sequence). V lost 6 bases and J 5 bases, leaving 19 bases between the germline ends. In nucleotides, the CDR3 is TGTGCCAGCAGGGCCCGACAGAGCGGGTATACTGAAGCTTTCTTT. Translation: CASRARQSGYTEAFF.

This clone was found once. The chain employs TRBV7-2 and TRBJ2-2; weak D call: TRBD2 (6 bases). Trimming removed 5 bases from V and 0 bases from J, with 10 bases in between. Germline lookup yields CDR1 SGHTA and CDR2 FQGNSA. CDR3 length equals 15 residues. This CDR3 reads CASSRSGPNTGELFF. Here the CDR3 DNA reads TGTGCCAGCAGCCGTAGCGGCCCGAACACCGGGGAGCTGTTTTTT.

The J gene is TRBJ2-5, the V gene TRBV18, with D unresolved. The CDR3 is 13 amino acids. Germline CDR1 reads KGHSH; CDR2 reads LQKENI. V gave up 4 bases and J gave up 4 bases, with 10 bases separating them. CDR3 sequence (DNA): TGTGCCAGCTCACTTGACCCTGGAGAGACCCAGTACTTC. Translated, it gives CASSLDPGETQYF. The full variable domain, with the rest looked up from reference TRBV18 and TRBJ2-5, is NAGVMQNPRHLVRRRGQEARLRCSPMKGHSHVYWYRQLPEEGLKFMVYLQKENIIDESGMPKERFSAEFPKEGPSILRIQQVVRGDSAAYFCASSLDPGETQYFGPGTRLLVL.